These T cell receptor beta chains were read from a single sample in a study of shared clonotypes between healthy human individuals. Profiled with immunoSEQ multiplex PCR; TCRdb holds only in-frame clones, not every one. Altogether around 2,000,000 clones are present, 85% to 95% being singletons, with the ten largest covering approximately 1.7%. The sample taken for sequencing was naive CD8+ T cells from PBMCs. The receptors here all came from a man aged 18 to 30 in good health. Some clones in this sample may be carry-over from other donors' samples. CDR3s leave out the opening cysteine and the closing phenylalanine or tryptophan. A D gene is named only where the DNA matches it firmly.

cdr3_aa,d_call,v_call,j_call
SARGGASTDTQY,.,TRBV29-1,TRBJ2-3
ASSQWHGLAGGFETQY,TRBD2,TRBV16,TRBJ2-5
ASSFPGSETQY,.,TRBV27,TRBJ2-5
ASSSLDFKEWGDTQY,.,TRBV7-3,TRBJ2-3
ASSGVDRSAGNTIY,TRBD1,TRBV2,TRBJ1-3
ATSERRGRGDGYT,.,TRBV15,TRBJ1-2
ASSYGDRGYNEQF,TRBD1,TRBV6-5,TRBJ2-1
ASSGVPYEQY,.,TRBV5-1,TRBJ2-7
ASSLEVAGGFDGYT,TRBD1,TRBV5-1,TRBJ1-2
ASSLPRATGELF,.,TRBV7-6,TRBJ2-2
ASSPGTSSYEQY,TRBD2,TRBV27,TRBJ2-7
ASSQETSGSFPDTQY,TRBD2,TRBV4-3,TRBJ2-3
ASSSFRTGQGTEAF,TRBD1,TRBV9,TRBJ1-1
ASSLGGSYNEQF,.,TRBV27,TRBJ2-1
ASSDGRGGLAKNIQY,.,TRBV9,TRBJ2-4
ASSQDTGQTPYEQY,.,TRBV4-2,TRBJ2-7
ASSLSSYYNEQF,.,TRBV27,TRBJ2-1